A single sample gave rise to the 31 T cell receptor beta chains below, sequenced in a study of blood T cell repertoires in COVID-19. TCRdb's copy holds only in-frame clones and misses some; the assay was immunoSEQ multiplex PCR. Of under 300,000 clones listed, over 75% are singletons. The sequencing input was peripheral blood. These receptors all stem from a woman in her thirties or forties who had recovered from COVID-19.

This chain uses TRBV19 with TRBJ1-1, with D maybe TRBD1 (5 bases). Germline assignment: CDR1 LNHDA and CDR2 SQIVND (reference sequence). Trimming stripped 3 bases from V and 9 bases from J, with 20 bases between. CDR3 length: 15 residues. In nucleotides, the CDR3 is TGTGCCAGTAGTATTGTCGCATCGGCGGGGGGTAAAGCTTTCTTT. Its protein is CASSIVASAGGKAFF. Looking up the rest from reference TRBV19 and TRBJ1-1 gives the full variable domain: DGGITQSPKYLFRKEGQNVTLSCEQNLNHDAMYWYRQDPGQGLRLIYYSQIVNDFQKGDIAEGYSVSREKKESFPLTVTSAQKNPTAFYLCASSIVASAGGKAFFGQGTRLTVV.

The chain is built from TRBV9 and TRBJ2-7; D might be TRBD1 (5 bases). Germline assignment: CDR1 SGDLS and CDR2 YYNGEE. This CDR3 is built from 13 residues. V lost 3 bases, J lost 6 bases, and 13 bases lay in between. DNA of the CDR3: TGTGCCAGCAGCGCCAGGGATCATCGCGAGCAGTACTTC. Translating it yields CASSARDHREQYF.

This clone was counted a single time. CDR3 nucleotide sequence: TGTGCCAGCAGTGCACGTCAGGGGGAAGAGACCCAGTACTTC. Protein product: CASSARQGEETQYF. J is TRBJ2-5 and V is TRBV25-1; 7 nucleotides align to TRBD1. This CDR3 contains 14 residues. V shed 4 bases, J shed 3 bases, and the junction held 5 bases outside the gene matches. In germline, CDR1 is MGHDK, CDR2 SYGVNS.

The V and J genes are TRBV12-3 or TRBV12-4 and TRBJ1-1; D gene ambiguous. The CDR3 spans 12 residues. The CDR3 protein is CATAWAGTEAFF. CDR3 nucleotides: TGTGCTACGGCGTGGGCGGGTACTGAAGCTTTCTTT.

The rearrangement joins TRBV19 to TRBJ2-5, with 8 bases fitting TRBD1. Looked up from germline, CDR1 is LNHDA and CDR2 is SQIVND (reference sequence). The V and J ends lost 5 bases and 2 bases, in that order; junction bases with no gene match: 7. This CDR3 comprises 15 residues. For the CDR3, the DNA is TGTGCCAGTAGTTTCGCAGGGGGCCATCAAGAGACCCAGTACTTC. Encoded protein: CASSFAGGHQETQYF.

The rearrangement joins TRBV18 to TRBJ2-3, with 8 positions matching TRBD1. V lost 8 bases and J lost 2; bases outside the gene matches: 6. CDR1 and CDR2 (germline): KGHSH, LQKENI. CDR3 length equals 14 residues. CDR3 protein: CASTDRGVTDTQYF. DNA of the CDR3: TGTGCCAGCACTGACAGGGGTGTCACAGATACGCAGTATTTT. Full variable domain (rest looked up from reference TRBV18 and TRBJ2-3): NAGVMQNPRHLVRRRGQEARLRCSPMKGHSHVYWYRQLPEEGLKFMVYLQKENIIDESGMPKERFSAEFPKEGPSILRIQQVVRGDSAAYFCASTDRGVTDTQYFGPGTRLTVL.

The chain joins TRBV29-1 to TRBJ2-3; 7 bases fit TRBD2. CDR1 is SQVTM, CDR2 ANQGSEA, per germline. After removal of 3 bases from V and 2 bases from J, the junction contained 5 bases not matched to a gene. This CDR3 has 14 residues. CDR3 DNA sequence: TGCAGCGTTGAGTTGAGCGGGGTCACAGATACGCAGTATTTT. This encodes CSVELSGVTDTQYF.

The rearrangement uses TRBV6-1 and TRBJ1-2, with D possibly being TRBD1 (6 bases). With 0 bases removed from V and 4 bases from J, the gap between germline ends came to 12 bases. CDR1 and CDR2 (germline): MNHNS, SASEGT. This CDR3 is built from 15 residues. This CDR3 reads CASSEALRDIYGYTF. The CDR3, as DNA: TGTGCCAGCAGTGAAGCCCTCCGGGACATCTATGGCTACACCTTC.

The CDR3 sequence is CASGTSGGAANEQFF. CDR3 coding DNA: TGTGCCAGCGGGACTAGCGGGGGGGCAGCAAATGAGCAGTTCTTC. The genes are TRBV28 and TRBJ2-1; 16 bases agree with TRBD2. J gave up 7 bases and V 8 bases, and 5 bases lay outside the gene matches. The CDR3 sequence is 15 residues long. Germline V gives CDR1 MDHEN, CDR2 SYDVKM. Supplemented by reference TRBV28 and TRBJ2-1, the full variable domain reads DVKVTQSSRYLVKRTGEKVFLECVQDMDHENMFWYRQDPGLGLRLIYFSYDVKMKEKGDIPEGYSVSREKKERFSLILESASTNQTSMYLCASGTSGGAANEQFFGPGTRLTVL.

J is TRBJ2-2 and V is TRBV6-6, with TRBD2 matching 7 bases. The germline gives CDR1 MNHNY, CDR2 SVGAGI (reference sequence). Unmatched junction bases numbered 5, after V lost 5 bases and J lost 2 bases. This CDR3 is built from 15 residues. The CDR3 nucleotides are TGTGCCAGCAGTCATAGCGGGTTTAACACCGGGGAGCTGTTTTTT. It is translated as CASSHSGFNTGELFF.

The chain has TRBV13 and TRBJ2-7; 9 bases match TRBD2. This CDR3 region has 14 residues. Germline V gene sequence: CDR1 PRHDT, CDR2 FYEKMQ (reference sequence). V shed 5 bases and J 2 bases; nucleotides not matched to a gene: 4. The CDR3 coding sequence is TGTGCCAGCAGCCCTAGCGGGACCGCCTACGAGCAGTACTTC. It translates to CASSPSGTAYEQYF.

On this clone itself: Other nucleotide sequences from this sample produce the same CDR3. This chain links TRBV6-4 with TRBJ2-3; D might be TRBD2 (6 bases). The germline V gene has CDR1 MRHNA and CDR2 SNTAGT. This CDR3 contains 14 residues. Trimming removed 4 bases from V and 0 bases from J, with 8 bases in between. The CDR3 DNA follows: TGTGCCAGCAGTGCCGGGACTAGCACAGATACGCAGTATTTT. Residues: CASSAGTSTDTQYF.

The V gene is TRBV6-5, the J gene TRBJ2-7; 10 bases are a match to TRBD1. The CDR3 length is 15 residues. The germline V gene encodes CDR1 MNHEY and CDR2 SVGAGI. Losses at the gene ends were 0 bases for V and 7 bases for J; bases not matched to a gene: 6. CDR3 sequence reads: CASSYSGQGVGEQYF. The CDR3 DNA reads TGTGCCAGCAGTTACTCCGGACAGGGGGTAGGTGAGCAGTACTTC.

The V call is TRBV9, the J call TRBJ1-1; no definite D call. V lost 4 bases and J 2 bases, leaving 18 bases between the germline ends. Germline values: CDR1 SGDLS, CDR2 YYNGEE. The CDR3 sequence is 16 residues long. The CDR3 reads CASSPQWQSKNTEAFF. In nucleotides, the CDR3 is TGTGCCAGCAGCCCCCAGTGGCAGTCGAAAAACACTGAAGCTTTCTTT. The variable domain in full, completed from reference TRBV9 and TRBJ1-1, reads DSGVTQTPKHLITATGQRVTLRCSPRSGDLSVYWYQQSLDQGLQFLIQYYNGEERAKGNILERFSAQQFPDLHSELNLSSLELGDSALYFCASSPQWQSKNTEAFFGQGTRLTVV.

This chain joins TRBV11-2 and TRBJ2-5; 10 bases are shared with TRBD1. V lost 2 bases, J lost 5 bases, and 8 bases stayed unmatched. CDR1 is SGHAT and CDR2 is FQNNGV in the germline V gene. The CDR3 is 16 amino acids. The CDR3 DNA reads as TGTGCCAGCAGCTTATCGGGACAGGGGTGGATGGAGACCCAGTACTTC. Translated, it gives CASSLSGQGWMETQYF.

This clone showed up just a few times. V and J are TRBV11-2 and TRBJ1-6; no clear D gene. V lost 1 base and J 7 bases, leaving 8 bases between the germline ends. The CDR3 is made up of 14 amino acids. Germline CDR1 is SGHAT and CDR2 is FQNNGV. CDR3 in amino acids: CASSLATANSPLHF. As DNA, the CDR3 is TGTGCCAGCAGCTTAGCCACAGCAAATTCACCCCTCCACTTT. The variable domain in full, completed from reference TRBV11-2 and TRBJ1-6, reads EAGVAQSPRYKIIEKRQSVAFWCNPISGHATLYWYQQILGQGPKLLIQFQNNGVVDDSQLPKDRFSAERLKGVDSTLKIQPAKLEDSAVYLCASSLATANSPLHFGNGTRLTVT.

The chain joins TRBV15 to TRBJ2-4, with 10 bases aligning to TRBD1. V gave up 1 base and J gave up 4 bases; unmatched junction bases: 7. This CDR3 spans 17 amino acids. Germline V gene lookup returns CDR1 LNHNV and CDR2 YYDKDF (reference sequence). The CDR3 region is CATSRAGQGVSKNIQYF. CDR3 nucleotides: TGTGCCACCAGCAGAGCTGGACAGGGGGTTTCGAAAAACATTCAGTACTTC.

This chain connects TRBV5-1 to TRBJ2-2, with a possible D match to TRBD1 (7 bases). The CDR3 runs 15 residues. Trimming pared 0 bases from V and 5 bases from J, leaving 11 bases between. Per the germline V gene, CDR1 is SGHRS and CDR2 is YFSETQ. The CDR3 reads CASSLGSGGTGELFF. CDR3 sequence (DNA): TGCGCCAGCAGCTTGGGGTCAGGGGGGACCGGGGAGCTGTTTTTT.

This clone appeared a single time. The J gene is TRBJ2-7, the V gene TRBV6-5; D perhaps matches TRBD2 (5 bases). Germline loops: CDR1 MNHEY, CDR2 SVGAGI. The CDR3 runs to 14 residues. Trimming removed 6 bases from V and 0 bases from J, with 12 bases in between. CDR3 DNA: TGTGCCAGCAGCGACCACCGGGACTCCTACGAGCAGTACTTC. Its translation: CASSDHRDSYEQYF.

This clone was seen a single time. The chain carries TRBV11-2 and TRBJ2-7, with a tentative D call TRBD1 (6 bases). V lost 5 bases and J lost 3, with 8 bases in between. Germline V gives CDR1 SGHAT, CDR2 FQNNGV. The CDR3 sequence is 12 residues long. In DNA, the CDR3 is TGTGCCAGCAGCAACAGGGTCTACGAGCAGTACTTC. Translation: CASSNRVYEQYF.

The rearrangement links TRBV15 to TRBJ2-4; weak D call: TRBD1 (5 bases). The CDR3 is made up of 16 amino acids. Trimming took off 0 bases at V and 6 bases at J, with 15 bases between the two ends. Germline V gene lookup returns CDR1 LNHNV and CDR2 YYDKDF (reference sequence). Here the CDR3 DNA reads TGTGCCACCAGCAGAGATGGGGCAGGGCTCCGAAACATTCAGTACTTC. Its translation is CATSRDGAGLRNIQYF.

V is TRBV6-5 and J is TRBJ1-1; 11 bases match TRBD1. The germline CDR1 and CDR2 sequences are MNHEY and SVGAGI. The CDR3 sequence is 15 residues long. The V gene end was trimmed by 4 bases and the J gene end by 0 bases; junction bases not matched to a gene: 1. Here the CDR3 reads CASSLDRGLNTEAFF. The CDR3 region has the DNA TGTGCCAGCAGTTTGGACAGGGGGCTGAACACTGAAGCTTTCTTT.

The chain is built from TRBV5-5 and TRBJ2-5, with 8 bases matching TRBD2. The CDR3 spans 15 residues. Trimming cost V 2 bases and J 8 bases; bases outside gene matches: 11. The germline V gene has CDR1 SGHKS and CDR2 YYEKEE (reference sequence). CDR3 protein: CASSFDRTGGGTQYF. In nucleotides, the CDR3 is TGTGCCAGCAGCTTTGATCGAACCGGGGGGGGAACCCAGTACTTC.

The genes are TRBV28 and TRBJ1-2; 9 nucleotides align to TRBD1. V was clipped by 3 bases and J by 9 bases; unmatched bases: 8. The CDR3 extends over 14 amino acids. Per the germline V gene, CDR1 is MDHEN and CDR2 is SYDVKM. CDR3 loop: CASSFGGQGLSYTF. CDR3 sequence (DNA): TGTGCCAGCAGTTTTGGCGGACAGGGGCTGAGCTACACCTTC.

This chain uses TRBV10-3 with TRBJ2-5, with TRBD1 as a possible D gene (6 bases). The CDR3 covers 16 residues. V was cut by 0 bases and J by 4 bases, with 15 bases left in between. The germline V gene encodes CDR1 ENHRY and CDR2 SYGVKD. The CDR3, as DNA: TGTGCCATCAGTGAGTCGGACAGCAGGTGGGGAGAGACCCAGTACTTC. It specifies CAISESDSRWGETQYF.

The gene calls are TRBV7-8 and TRBJ1-2, with a tentative D call TRBD1 (5 bases). V was shortened by 1 base and J by 5 bases, with 17 bases between the two germline ends. The CDR3 has 16 amino acids. The germline gives CDR1 SGHVS, CDR2 FQNEAQ. CDR3: CASSLVPQAGKYGYTF. CDR3 in DNA: TGTGCCAGCAGCTTAGTCCCACAGGCTGGGAAATATGGCTACACCTTC.

V and J are TRBV30 and TRBJ1-6, with 7 bases lining up with TRBD1. Per germline, CDR1 GTSNPN and CDR2 SVGIG (reference sequence). Trimming cost V 3 bases and J 4 bases; bases outside gene matches: 3. CDR3 length: 14 residues. CDR3 nucleotide sequence: TGTGCCTGGAGGCCGGGACAGTATAATTCACCCCTCCACTTT. Translating it yields CAWRPGQYNSPLHF.

J is TRBJ2-7 and V is TRBV6-6; possible D gene TRBD2, 6 bases. Germline V gives CDR1 MNHNY, CDR2 SVGAGI (reference sequence). Trimming took 5 bases from V and 7 from J, leaving 15 bases between them. The CDR3 is 13 residues long. CDR3 protein: CASSPPPGGEQYF. CDR3 sequence (DNA): TGTGCCAGCAGTCCCCCCCCCGGAGGGGAGCAGTACTTC.

The rearrangement uses TRBV5-1 and TRBJ2-3; 9 nucleotides match TRBD1. V trimming: 4 bases; J trimming: 5 bases; junction bases outside the gene matches: 11. There are 16 residues in the CDR3. Germline V lookup: CDR1 SGHRS, CDR2 YFSETQ. CDR3 amino acids: CASSGQTGGNGDTQYF. For the CDR3, the DNA is TGCGCCAGCAGCGGACAAACAGGGGGCAACGGAGATACGCAGTATTTT.

The rearrangement uses TRBV4-2 and TRBJ1-5; 10 nucleotides line up with TRBD1. The J segment lost 1 base and the V segment lost 4 bases, leaving 7 bases of the junction unmatched. Germline CDR1 reads LGHNA; CDR2 reads YNFKEQ. The CDR3 runs to 17 residues. The CDR3 loop reads CASSLGQGMVSNQPQHF. The CDR3, as DNA: TGTGCCAGCAGCCTGGGACAGGGGATGGTGAGCAATCAGCCCCAGCATTTT.

V is TRBV28 and J is TRBJ2-7; a possible D gene is TRBD2 (6 bases). The V gene lost 4 bases and the J gene lost 4 bases, with 17 bases spanning the gap. This CDR3 is 15 amino acids long. The germline V gene encodes CDR1 MDHEN and CDR2 SYDVKM. The CDR3 spells CASSYPAEGTYEQYF. CDR3 nucleotides: TGTGCCAGCAGTTACCCCGCGGAGGGCACTTACGAGCAGTACTTC.